These 30 T cell receptor beta chains share one sample of origin, sequenced in a study of shared clonotypes between healthy human individuals (dated by TCRdb to about 2020). The library was produced with the immunoSEQ multiplex PCR assay. TCRdb took this table from immuneACCESS and kept in-frame rearrangements with V and J called. Such tables lack part of the clones; where checked against another copy, unresolved V genes explain under half of the gap, and the rest is unexplained. The sample data list some 470,000 clones, and about 82% of these were observed just once. The top ten clones comprise over 10% of the sample. Sequenced input: PBMCs. The receptors derive from a woman aged 40 to 50 in good health. Some clones in this sample may be carry-over from other donors' samples.

The rearrangement joins TRBV28 to TRBJ2-7; D unclear. This CDR3 spans 15 amino acids. V was trimmed by 6 bases and J by 3 bases, leaving 18 bases between them. CDR1 is MDHEN and CDR2 is SYDVKM in the germline V gene. The DNA of the CDR3 is TGTGCCAGCAGGCCCGACCACTATCTTGACTACGAGCAGTACTTC. Its translation: CASRPDHYLDYEQYF.

The chain has TRBV14 and TRBJ2-1; D is unresolved. Germline V gives CDR1 SGHDN, CDR2 FVKESK. Trimming pared 1 base from V and 3 bases from J, leaving 7 bases between. The CDR3 contains 14 residues. DNA for the CDR3: TGTGCCAGCAGCCAAGTCGGGTTCTACAATGAGCAGTTCTTC. This codes for CASSQVGFYNEQFF.

Worth noting for this clone: The sample contains more than one DNA sequence encoding this CDR3. This rearrangement joins TRBV29-1 to TRBJ2-3; D may be TRBD1 or TRBD2 (5 bases each). The CDR3 is 12 amino acids. CDR1 SQVTM and CDR2 ANQGSEA come from the germline V gene. The V gene lost 6 bases and the J gene lost 2 bases, with 9 bases spanning the gap. The CDR3 region is CSVGTDTDTQYF. In DNA, the CDR3 is TGCAGCGTCGGGACCGACACAGATACGCAGTATTTT.

The genes are TRBV5-1 and TRBJ2-7; 10 bases fit TRBD1. V was pared by 2 bases and J by 0 bases, with 17 bases of the junction left unmatched. This CDR3 contains 20 residues. Germline loops: CDR1 SGHRS, CDR2 YFSETQ. In DNA form, the CDR3 reads TGCGCCAGCAGCTTCCGGACAGGGGGTGTGCCTTTACATTACTCCTACGAGCAGTACTTC. It yields the protein CASSFRTGGVPLHYSYEQYF.

The genes are TRBV7-3 and TRBJ1-1; a weak D match, TRBD1 (6 bases). CDR3 size: 13 residues. V was pared by 4 bases and J by 5 bases, with 11 bases between. CDR1 is SGHTA and CDR2 is FQGTGA in the germline V gene. The CDR3 protein is CASSSRGETEAFF. In DNA, the CDR3 is TGTGCCAGCAGCTCAAGGGGGGAAACTGAAGCTTTCTTT.

This chain links TRBV6-1 with TRBJ2-7, with D perhaps TRBD2 (5 bases). Trimming left V 5 bases short and J 6 bases short, with 14 bases between. Germline CDR1 is MNHNS and CDR2 is SASEGT. The CDR3 length is 13 residues. The DNA for the CDR3 is TGTGCCAGCAGTAATCATCGGGGTACCGAGCAGTACTTC. Translated: CASSNHRGTEQYF.

The gene calls are TRBV30 and TRBJ2-1; no firm D call. The V end was cut by 4 bases, the J end by 10 bases, with 17 bases between. CDR1 is GTSNPN, CDR2 SVGIG, per germline (reference sequence). This CDR3 has 13 residues. The CDR3 here is CAWTPGYQGEQFF. The DNA for the CDR3 is TGTGCCTGGACTCCGGGCTACCAAGGAGAGCAGTTCTTC.

The rearrangement joins TRBV19 to TRBJ1-4; D ambiguous. Germline CDR1 LNHDA, CDR2 SQIVND (reference sequence). CDR3 length: 14 amino acids. Trimming left V 6 bases short and J 4 bases short, with 12 bases between. The CDR3 nucleotides are TGTGCCAGTAGCGGGGTCGGAATTAATGAAAAACTGTTTTTT. Translation gives CASSGVGINEKLFF.

CDR3 nucleotide sequence: TGTGCCTGGAGCCTTCTCCGGGGGCCCGGGGCCAACGTCCTGACTTTC. Protein product: CAWSLLRGPGANVLTF. The gene calls are TRBV30 and TRBJ2-6; D assignment may be TRBD1 or TRBD2 (6 bases each). Trimming removed 3 bases at V and 4 bases at J, with 16 bases between. This CDR3 has 16 residues. The germline V gene has CDR1 GTSNPN and CDR2 SVGIG (reference sequence). Filled out from reference TRBV30 and TRBJ2-6, the complete variable domain reads SQTIHQWPATLVQPVGSPLSLECTVEGTSNPNLYWYRQAAGRGLQLLFYSVGIGQISSEVPQNLSASRPQDRQFILSSKKLLLSDSGFYLCAWSLLRGPGANVLTFGAGSRLTVL.

This chain joins TRBV18 and TRBJ2-5, with D possibly TRBD1 on 5 matching bases. The V gene lost 1 base and the J gene lost 5 bases, with 11 bases spanning the gap. The CDR3 covers 14 residues. Germline-derived CDR1 and CDR2 are KGHSH and LQKENI. CDR3 amino acids: CASSPQRGDETQYF. The CDR3 DNA reads TGTGCCAGCTCACCACAAAGGGGCGACGAGACCCAGTACTTC.

Note on this clone: A far larger clone is a single base away, which makes a read error likely. The chain employs TRBV14 and TRBJ1-3; D remains unclear. CDR1 is SGHDN and CDR2 is FVKESK in the germline V gene. The length of the CDR3 is 16 residues. The CDR3 region has the DNA TGTGTCAGCAGCCAAGAATTGCAGAGCTCTGGAAACACCATATATTTT. It codes for CVSSQELQSSGNTIYF.

A few counts support this clone. V and J are TRBV30 and TRBJ1-1; no definite D call. The CDR3 loop spans 12 amino acids. Trimming stripped 5 bases from V and 1 base from J, with 8 bases between. Germline V gene data show CDR1 as GTSNPN and CDR2 as SVGIG (reference sequence). This CDR3 reads CAWGLGNTEAFF. Written as DNA, the CDR3 is TGTGCCTGGGGCCTCGGGAACACTGAAGCTTTCTTT.

V and J are TRBV9 and TRBJ2-3; either TRBD1 or TRBD2 may fit D (6 bases each). The germline V and J ends were trimmed by 4 bases and 10 bases, with 19 bases remaining between them. The CDR3 is 14 residues long. CDR1 and CDR2 (germline): SGDLS, YYNGEE. The CDR3 DNA reads TGTGCCAGCAGCCTAGGGGAAGGGGGGAGAGCGCAGTATTTT. This gives the protein CASSLGEGGRAQYF. The full variable domain, rest sourced from reference TRBV9 and TRBJ2-3, is DSGVTQTPKHLITATGQRVTLRCSPRSGDLSVYWYQQSLDQGLQFLIQYYNGEERAKGNILERFSAQQFPDLHSELNLSSLELGDSALYFCASSLGEGGRAQYFGPGTRLTVL.

The rearrangement joins TRBV10-3 to TRBJ1-2; 7 positions match TRBD1. This CDR3 has 12 amino acids. The junction had 5 bases not matched to a gene; V was cut back by 8 bases and J by 5 bases. Per the germline V gene, CDR1 is ENHRY and CDR2 is SYGVKD. This CDR3 reads CAIPGQIYGYTF. In nucleotides, the CDR3 is TGTGCCATCCCGGGACAGATTTATGGCTACACCTTC.

As DNA, the CDR3 is TGTGCCAGCAGCTCGAACAGGGGGGGCTATGGCTACACCTTC. Its protein is CASSSNRGGYGYTF. The chain links TRBV7-2 to TRBJ1-2; 8 positions agree with TRBD1. CDR3 size: 14 residues. The V gene's germline CDR1 is SGHTA and CDR2 FQGNSA. Trimming at V came to 4 bases and at J to 4 bases, leaving 5 bases not matched to a gene.

There are a few counts of this clone. This likely reflects a read error, since a far larger clone is one base away. The sample contains more than one DNA sequence encoding this CDR3. This chain uses TRBV6-5 with TRBJ1-2; 7 bases are shared with TRBD1. Germline-derived CDR1 and CDR2 are MNHEY and SVGAGI. The CDR3 contains 13 residues. Trimming cost V 5 bases and J 2 bases; bases outside gene matches: 2. The DNA of the CDR3 is TGTGCCAGCAGTCCGACAGGGAACTATGGCTACACCTTC. The encoded protein is CASSPTGNYGYTF.

The V and J genes are TRBV2 and TRBJ2-2, with 8 bases aligning to TRBD2. The trim removed 5 bases at V and 7 bases at J, leaving 9 bases unmatched. This CDR3 has 15 residues. From germline, CDR1 is SNHLY and CDR2 FYNNEI. The CDR3 nucleotides read TGTGCCAGCAGTCCCCAGGCGGGGGGCGTCGGGGAGCTGTTTTTT. This translates into CASSPQAGGVGELFF.

The chain employs TRBV19 and TRBJ2-7, with 9 bases that match TRBD2. Looked up from germline, CDR1 is LNHDA and CDR2 is SQIVND (reference sequence). The V and J ends lost 6 bases and 5 bases, in that order; junction bases with no gene match: 11. The CDR3 is 15 residues long. The CDR3 sequence: CASRKIAGAIHEQYF. The CDR3 DNA reads TGTGCCAGTAGAAAGATAGCGGGAGCGATCCACGAGCAGTACTTC.

V is TRBV5-1 and J is TRBJ1-4; D is ambiguous. The CDR3 has 14 residues. Trimming pared 0 bases from V and 6 bases from J, leaving 9 bases between. Germline V gives CDR1 SGHRS, CDR2 YFSETQ. CDR3 loop: CASSLERLDEKLFF. The CDR3 DNA reads as TGCGCCAGCAGCTTGGAGAGATTGGATGAAAAACTGTTTTTT. The whole variable domain, remainder taken from reference TRBV5-1 and TRBJ1-4, is KAGVTQTPRYLIKTRGQQVTLSCSPISGHRSVSWYQQTPGQGLQFLFEYFSETQRNKGNFPGRFSGRQFSNSRSEMNVSTLELGDSALYLCASSLERLDEKLFFGSGTQLSVL.

The chain links TRBV29-1 to TRBJ1-4; maybe TRBD1 (6 bases). Germline CDR1 and CDR2: SQVTM and ANQGSEA. Trimming removed 7 bases at V and 2 bases at J, with 14 bases between. This CDR3 contains 14 residues. The CDR3 here is CSAREGGTNEKLFF. For the CDR3, the DNA is TGCAGCGCCAGGGAGGGGGGGACTAATGAAAAACTGTTTTTT.

Worth noting for this clone: A read error may explain this, as a much larger clone is one base away. J is TRBJ1-3 and V is TRBV20-1; D gene uncertain. This CDR3 is built from 11 residues. Germline V lookup: CDR1 DFQATT, CDR2 SNEGSKA (reference sequence). The V and J ends lost 4 bases and 9 bases respectively, with 10 bases between them. CDR3 sequence reads: CSATNSTTIYF. The CDR3 DNA is TGCAGTGCTACTAATAGTACCACCATATATTTT.

The chain is built from TRBV28 and TRBJ2-2; possible D gene TRBD2, 6 bases. The CDR3 loop spans 13 amino acids. V shed 5 bases and J shed 6 bases, with 10 bases lying between them. The germline V gene encodes CDR1 MDHEN and CDR2 SYDVKM. The DNA for the CDR3 is TGTGCCAGCAGTCGTCTAGCGCCCGGGGAGCTGTTTTTT. Protein product: CASSRLAPGELFF.

This chain uses TRBV2 with TRBJ1-5; 8 nucleotides line up with TRBD1. The CDR3 is 15 residues long. Losses at the gene ends were 6 bases for V and 0 bases for J; bases not matched to a gene: 4. Per the germline V gene, CDR1 is SNHLY and CDR2 is FYNNEI. The CDR3 sequence is CASRGDRYSNQPQHF. CDR3 DNA sequence: TGTGCCAGCAGAGGGGACAGGTATAGCAATCAGCCCCAGCATTTT.

This clone appeared a few times. V gene TRBV7-9 combines with J gene TRBJ1-4; D is ambiguous. CDR1 is SEHNR, CDR2 FQNEAQ, per germline (reference sequence). Trimming pared 5 bases from V and 5 bases from J, leaving 12 bases between. The CDR3 runs 14 residues. The CDR3, as DNA: TGTGCCAGCAGCCCCTCAGGCGGGAATGAAAAACTGTTTTTT. Amino acid sequence: CASSPSGGNEKLFF.

The J gene is TRBJ2-5, the V gene TRBV5-1; tentatively, D is TRBD1 (6 bases). V shed 3 bases and J shed 0 bases, with 9 bases lying between them. The germline V gene encodes CDR1 SGHRS and CDR2 YFSETQ. The CDR3 runs to 14 residues. The DNA for the CDR3 is TGCGCCAGCAGCTCAGGACAGTACCAAGAGACCCAGTACTTC. Translation gives CASSSGQYQETQYF.

V is TRBV30 and J is TRBJ1-6; D remains unclear. Germline V gives CDR1 GTSNPN, CDR2 SVGIG (reference sequence). The V and J ends lost 2 bases and 7 bases respectively, with 9 bases between them. This CDR3 spans 13 amino acids. Here the CDR3 reads CAWSPGPNSPLHF. The CDR3 DNA reads TGTGCCTGGAGTCCCGGCCCCAATTCACCCCTCCACTTT.

The chain carries TRBV5-1 and TRBJ2-1, with D hard to call. The germline CDR1 and CDR2 sequences are SGHRS and YFSETQ. Trimming left V 4 bases short and J 0 bases short, with 11 bases between. The CDR3 is 15 residues long. CDR3 DNA sequence: TGCGCCAGCAGCCGACGGGTTAGCTCCTACAATGAGCAGTTCTTC. It translates to CASSRRVSSYNEQFF.

The chain joins TRBV5-6 to TRBJ2-1, with TRBD2 matching 12 bases. The ends lost 5 bases at V and 7 bases at J; junction bases unmatched: 4. Germline CDR1 is SGHDT and CDR2 is YYEEEE. The CDR3 covers 14 residues. CDR3 coding DNA: TGTGCCAGCAGACGTGGACTAGCGGGAAATGAGCAGTTCTTC. It specifies CASRRGLAGNEQFF.

This chain links TRBV10-2 with TRBJ2-1; 11 bases agree with TRBD2. The CDR3 totals 16 residues. The germline V gene has CDR1 WSHSY and CDR2 SAAADI. After removal of 6 bases from V and 4 bases from J, the junction contained 8 bases not matched to a gene. For the CDR3, the DNA is TGCGCCAGCAGAGGACCGGGACTAGCGGAATACAATGAGCAGTTCTTC. This codes for CASRGPGLAEYNEQFF.

The chain links TRBV5-1 to TRBJ2-6; a possible D gene is TRBD2 (5 bases). Trimming took off 7 bases at V and 0 bases at J, with 5 bases between the two ends. The CDR3 contains 13 residues. CDR1 is SGHRS and CDR2 is YFSETQ in the germline V gene. The CDR3 here is CASGLSGANVLTF. The CDR3 nucleotides are TGCGCCAGCGGACTCTCTGGGGCCAACGTCCTGACTTTC. Looking up the rest from reference TRBV5-1 and TRBJ2-6 gives the full variable domain: KAGVTQTPRYLIKTRGQQVTLSCSPISGHRSVSWYQQTPGQGLQFLFEYFSETQRNKGNFPGRFSGRQFSNSRSEMNVSTLELGDSALYLCASGLSGANVLTFGAGSRLTVL.